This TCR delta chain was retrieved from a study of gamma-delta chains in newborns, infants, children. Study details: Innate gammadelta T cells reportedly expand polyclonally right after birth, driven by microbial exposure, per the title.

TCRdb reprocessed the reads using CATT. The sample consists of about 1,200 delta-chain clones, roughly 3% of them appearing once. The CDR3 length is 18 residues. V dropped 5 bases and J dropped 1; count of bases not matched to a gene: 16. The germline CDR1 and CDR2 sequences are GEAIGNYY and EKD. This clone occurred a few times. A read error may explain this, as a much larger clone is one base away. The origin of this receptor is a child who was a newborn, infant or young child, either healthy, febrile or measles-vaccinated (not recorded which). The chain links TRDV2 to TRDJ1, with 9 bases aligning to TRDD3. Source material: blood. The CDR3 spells CACGSLGTGGHVTDKLIF. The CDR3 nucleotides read TGTGCCTGTGGGTCCCTCGGTACTGGGGGACACGTCACCGATAAACTCATCTTT.